The present TCR beta chain was sequenced within a study of neurological immune-mediated disorders. Study conclusions and caveats: The expanded clones of different subjects shared no CDR3 amino acid sequences (suggesting private repertoires in all groups).

With 10-nucleotide random UMIs included, cDNA was synthesized by 5'RACE. From 15-18 subjects, each sequencing run yielded over 170 million TCR-beta sequences. A single record per CDR3 protein comes from TCRdb applying MiXCR to the 5' RACE reads. This sample has some 49,000 distinct CDR3 sequences; about 9% occur once, and the top ten carry about 1.5%. The CDR3 covers 12 residues. CDR1 is SQVTM and CDR2 is ANQGSEA in the germline V gene. V shed 7 bases and J 8 bases; nucleotides not matched to a gene: 8. This clonotype occurred many times. Its antigen remains unknown. Time point indicated: longitudinal time-point 1 (baseline). Unsorted libraries were prepared from 2 million PBMCs that had been stored at -80 C.

The chain couples TRBV29-1 to TRBJ1-2; 9 bases align to TRBD1. The sample taken for sequencing was PBMCs. The source of this sequence is a woman aged 40 to 55 in good health. CDR3 sequence: CSATGQGDGYTF. The CDR3 region has the DNA TGCAGCGCAACGGGACAGGGAGACGGCTACACCTTC.